This TCR beta chain was observed in a study of blood T cell repertoires in COVID-19. This clone was picked up one time. Other DNA sequences from this sample encode an identical CDR3 as well. Sequencing used immunoSEQ multiplex PCR; TCRdb keeps in-frame clones, though not all of them. There are about 220,000 clones in the sample; approximately 90% occur only once, and about 4% lies in the top ten. Material: PBMCs or T cells enriched from blood (not recorded which). The receptor comes from a woman between 40 and 55 years old with acute COVID-19.

For the CDR3, the DNA is TGTGCCAGCAGTTACTCTCAAGGGGATAATTCACCCCTCCACTTT. Its protein product is CASSYSQGDNSPLHF. The V and J genes are TRBV6-5 and TRBJ1-6, with D tentatively TRBD1 (5 bases). Germline assignment: CDR1 MNHEY and CDR2 SVGAGI. This CDR3 region has 15 residues. Trimming stripped 0 bases from V and 5 bases from J, with 8 bases between.